This TCR beta chain was recorded in a study of blood T cell repertoires in COVID-19. Turning to the study itself: The samples span acute and convalescent COVID-19 from the United States, Italy and Spain.

CDR3 length equals 16 residues. Trimming stripped 5 bases from V and 7 bases from J, with 22 bases between. CDR1 and CDR2 from the germline V gene are KGHDR and SFDVKD. Sequencing was performed with immunoSEQ multiplex PCR; in TCRdb, only in-frame clones are kept and a portion is missing. The table lists more than 250,000 clones, around 82% of them singletons. Sequencing was performed on peripheral blood. The sequence derives from a woman in her fifties or sixties with acute or convalescent COVID-19. V usage is TRBV24-1 and J usage is TRBJ1-2; D may be TRBD1 (5 bases). CDR3 region: CATSGPNNGGISGYTF. The CDR3 coding sequence is TGTGCCACCAGTGGACCCAATAACGGGGGAATTAGTGGCTACACCTTC.